The 10 T cell receptor beta chains below all came from one sample that was sequenced in a study of T cell therapy after organ transplantation. These receptors' antigens are unknown. Produced via immunoSEQ multiplex PCR; TCRdb's table is partial and in-frame only. This table holds about 48,000 clones, over 90% found once. The specimen was CD8+ T cells from blood, collected before autologous CMV-specific T cell therapy. These TCRs come from a human patient who had received a solid organ transplant and had CMV disease.

Regarding this clone: Other DNA sequences in this sample translate to the same CDR3. The chain couples TRBV5-1 to TRBJ1-1; 7 bases fit TRBD1. This CDR3 region has 12 residues. J gave up 6 bases and V 4 bases, and 3 bases lay outside the gene matches. CDR1 SGHRS and CDR2 YFSETQ come from the germline V gene. CDR3 region: CASSPRGAEAFF. Written as DNA, the CDR3 is TGCGCCAGCAGCCCCAGGGGGGCTGAAGCTTTCTTT.

V usage is TRBV7-9 and J usage is TRBJ1-2; D is unresolved. V lost 2 bases and J lost 8, with 15 bases in between. Germline-derived CDR1 and CDR2 are SEHNR and FQNEAQ (reference sequence). The length of the CDR3 is 14 residues. The CDR3 DNA follows: TGTGCCAGCAGCTTATCGTCCGGCCCCCTGGGCTACACCTTC. Translated, it gives CASSLSSGPLGYTF. The full variable domain, its missing parts supplied by reference TRBV7-9 and TRBJ1-2, is DTGVSQNPRHKITKRGQNVTFRCDPISEHNRLYWYRQTLGQGPEFLTYFQNEAQLEKSRLLSDRFSAERPKGSFSTLEIQRTEQGDSAMYLCASSLSSGPLGYTFGSGTRLTVV.

The chain employs TRBV6-1 and TRBJ2-7, with D possibly being TRBD1 or TRBD2 (5 bases each). The CDR3 covers 14 residues. The germline V gene has CDR1 MNHNS and CDR2 SASEGT. V shed 4 bases and J shed 2 bases, with 12 bases lying between them. The CDR3 DNA reads TGTGCCAGCAGTGCCCGGGACCGACCCTACGAGCAGTACTTC. Translation gives CASSARDRPYEQYF.

The chain links TRBV7-9 to TRBJ2-3, with 7 bases matching TRBD1. Per the germline V gene, CDR1 is SEHNR and CDR2 is FQNEAQ (reference sequence). After removal of 8 bases from V and 5 bases from J, the junction contained 10 bases not matched to a gene. This CDR3 comprises 14 residues. The CDR3 loop reads CASCRDSLGDTQYF. DNA for the CDR3: TGTGCCAGCTGCAGGGACAGCCTAGGAGATACGCAGTATTTT.

This chain uses TRBV10-2 with TRBJ2-5, with D perhaps matching TRBD2 (6 bases). The J call may be incorrect, as the DNA end agrees better with TRBJ2-7. Looked up from germline, CDR1 is WSHSY and CDR2 is SAAADI. The CDR3 runs 13 residues. Written as DNA, the CDR3 is TGCGCCAGCTCTGGGACTGACTCCTACGAGCAGTACTTC. Protein: CASSGTDSYEQYF.

The V and J genes are TRBV7-9 and TRBJ1-1; the D gene is possibly TRBD1 (5 bases). Trimming removed 1 base from V and 13 bases from J, with 13 bases in between. Germline CDR1 reads SEHNR; CDR2 reads FQNEAQ (reference sequence). The CDR3 totals 12 residues. As DNA, the CDR3 is TGTGCCAGCAGCTTAGGGGGCTGGGCAAGTTTCTTT. This gives the protein CASSLGGWASFF. Supplemented by reference TRBV7-9 and TRBJ1-1, the full variable domain reads DTGVSQNPRHKITKRGQNVTFRCDPISEHNRLYWYRQTLGQGPEFLTYFQNEAQLEKSRLLSDRFSAERPKGSFSTLEIQRTEQGDSAMYLCASSLGGWASFFGQGTRLTVV.

This chain joins TRBV7-9 and TRBJ2-1; TRBD1 matches 7 bases. There are 16 residues in the CDR3. V was clipped by 6 bases and J by 1 base; unmatched bases: 9. Germline V lookup: CDR1 SEHNR, CDR2 FQNEAQ (reference sequence). CDR3 amino acids: CASRPVTTGSYNEQFF. CDR3 nucleotide sequence: TGTGCCAGCAGGCCTGTTACGACAGGGTCCTACAATGAGCAGTTCTTC.

This clone was recorded once. The chain employs TRBV7-9 and TRBJ2-1, with 10 bases fitting TRBD1. CDR1 and CDR2 (germline): SEHNR, FQNEAQ (reference sequence). The V gene end was trimmed by 5 bases and the J gene end by 8 bases; junction bases not matched to a gene: 6. There are 14 residues in the CDR3. The CDR3 DNA sequence: TGTGCCAGCAGCACCTGGACAGGGGGGGATGAGCAGTTCTTC. This gives the protein CASSTWTGGDEQFF.

The V gene is TRBV19, the J gene TRBJ2-1; either TRBD1 or TRBD2 may supply D (5 bases each). The CDR3 loop spans 15 amino acids. Germline V gives CDR1 LNHDA, CDR2 SQIVND (reference sequence). The germline V and J ends were trimmed by 3 bases and 6 bases, with 15 bases remaining between them. CDR3: CASSIGMGDGNEQFF. The CDR3 coding sequence is TGTGCCAGTAGTATCGGAATGGGGGATGGCAATGAGCAGTTCTTC.

V is TRBV4-1 and J is TRBJ1-5; TRBD1 matches at 9 bases. Trimming at V came to 3 bases and at J to 5 bases, leaving 8 bases not matched to a gene. Germline CDR1 is MGHRA and CDR2 is YSYEKL. The CDR3 has 16 residues. CDR3 residues: CASSQKQGAGDQPQHF. The DNA for the CDR3 is TGCGCCAGCAGCCAGAAACAGGGGGCAGGAGATCAGCCCCAGCATTTT.